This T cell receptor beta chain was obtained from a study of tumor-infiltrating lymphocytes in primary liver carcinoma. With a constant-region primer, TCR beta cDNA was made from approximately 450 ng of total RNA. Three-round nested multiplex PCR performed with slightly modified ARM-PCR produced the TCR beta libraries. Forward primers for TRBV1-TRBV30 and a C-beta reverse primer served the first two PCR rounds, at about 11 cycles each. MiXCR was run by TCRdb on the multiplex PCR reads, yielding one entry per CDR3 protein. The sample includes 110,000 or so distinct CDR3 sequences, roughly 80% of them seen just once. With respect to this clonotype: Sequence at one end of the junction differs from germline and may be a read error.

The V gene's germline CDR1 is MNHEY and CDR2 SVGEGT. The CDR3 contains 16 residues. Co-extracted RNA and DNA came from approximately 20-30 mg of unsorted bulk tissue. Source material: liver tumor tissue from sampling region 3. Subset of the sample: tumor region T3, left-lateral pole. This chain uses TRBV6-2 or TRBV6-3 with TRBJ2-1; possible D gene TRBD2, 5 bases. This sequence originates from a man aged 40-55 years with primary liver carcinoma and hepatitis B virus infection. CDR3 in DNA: TGTACCAGCACTGGGAGTAGCGCCGAGCACTACAATGAGCAGTTCTTC. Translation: CTSTGSSAEHYNEQFF.